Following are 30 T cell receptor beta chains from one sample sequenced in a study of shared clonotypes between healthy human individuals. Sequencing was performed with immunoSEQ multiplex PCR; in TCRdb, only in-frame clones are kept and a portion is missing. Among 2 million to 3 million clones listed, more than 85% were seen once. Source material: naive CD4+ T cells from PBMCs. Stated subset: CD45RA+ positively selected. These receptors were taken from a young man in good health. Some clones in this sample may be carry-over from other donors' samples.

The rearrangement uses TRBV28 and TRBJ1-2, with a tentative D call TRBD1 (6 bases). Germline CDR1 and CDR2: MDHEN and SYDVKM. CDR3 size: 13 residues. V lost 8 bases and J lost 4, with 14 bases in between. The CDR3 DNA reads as TGTGCCAGCGTTTGGGGGGCTGGCTATGGCTACACCTTC. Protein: CASVWGAGYGYTF.

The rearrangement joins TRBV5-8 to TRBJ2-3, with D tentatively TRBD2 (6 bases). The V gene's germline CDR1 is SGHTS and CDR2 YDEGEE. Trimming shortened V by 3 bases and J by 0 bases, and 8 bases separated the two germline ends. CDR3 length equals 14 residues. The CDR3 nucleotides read TGTGCCAGCAGCTCGGGGACTAGCACAGATACGCAGTATTTT. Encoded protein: CASSSGTSTDTQYF.

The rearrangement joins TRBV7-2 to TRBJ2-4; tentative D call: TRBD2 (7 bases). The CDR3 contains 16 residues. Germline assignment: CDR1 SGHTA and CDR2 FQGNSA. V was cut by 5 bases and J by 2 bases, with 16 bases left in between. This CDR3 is CASSGRGTTSKNIQYF. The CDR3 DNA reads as TGTGCCAGCAGCGGGAGGGGGACGACCTCCAAAAACATTCAGTACTTC.

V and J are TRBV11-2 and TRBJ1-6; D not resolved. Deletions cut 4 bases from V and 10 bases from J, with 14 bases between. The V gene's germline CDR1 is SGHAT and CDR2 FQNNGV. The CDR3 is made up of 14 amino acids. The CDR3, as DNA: TGTGCCAGCAGCTCATGGACCCTTCTGTCACCCCTCCACTTT. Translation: CASSSWTLLSPLHF.

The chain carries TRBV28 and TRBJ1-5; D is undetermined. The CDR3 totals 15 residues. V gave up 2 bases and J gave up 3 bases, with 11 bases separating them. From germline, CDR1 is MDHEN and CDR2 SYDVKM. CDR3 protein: CASSLGGNNNQPQHF. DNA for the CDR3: TGTGCCAGCAGTTTAGGCGGAAATAACAATCAGCCCCAGCATTTT. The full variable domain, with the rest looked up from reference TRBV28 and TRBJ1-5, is DVKVTQSSRYLVKRTGEKVFLECVQDMDHENMFWYRQDPGLGLRLIYFSYDVKMKEKGDIPEGYSVSREKKERFSLILESASTNQTSMYLCASSLGGNNNQPQHFGDGTRLSIL.

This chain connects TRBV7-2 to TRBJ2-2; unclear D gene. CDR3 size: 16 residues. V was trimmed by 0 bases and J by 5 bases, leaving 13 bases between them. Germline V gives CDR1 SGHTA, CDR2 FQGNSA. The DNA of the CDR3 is TGTGCCAGCAGCTTAGCGCGGATCGGAGCGACCGGGGAGCTGTTTTTT. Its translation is CASSLARIGATGELFF.

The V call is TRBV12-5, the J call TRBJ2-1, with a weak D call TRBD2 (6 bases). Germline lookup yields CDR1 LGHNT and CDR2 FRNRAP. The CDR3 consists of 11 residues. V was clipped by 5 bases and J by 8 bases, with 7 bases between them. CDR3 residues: CASGPGDEQFF. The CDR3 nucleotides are TGTGCTAGTGGTCCGGGGGATGAGCAGTTCTTC.

DNA of the CDR3: TGTGCCAGCACCCGGGGCCTATATTACGAGCAGTACTTC. Its protein is CASTRGLYYEQYF. The J gene is TRBJ2-7, the V gene TRBV6-6; the D gene could be TRBD1 or TRBD2 (5 bases each). CDR1 and CDR2 (germline): MNHNY, SVGAGI (reference sequence). V lost 7 bases, J lost 4 bases, and 14 bases lay in between. The CDR3 is 13 amino acids.

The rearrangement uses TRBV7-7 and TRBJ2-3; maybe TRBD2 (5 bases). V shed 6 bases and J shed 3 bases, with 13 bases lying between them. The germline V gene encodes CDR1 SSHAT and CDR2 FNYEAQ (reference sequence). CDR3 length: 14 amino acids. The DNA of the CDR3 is TGTGCCAGCAGTCGAACACCGGGGACAGATACGCAGTATTTT. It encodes CASSRTPGTDTQYF. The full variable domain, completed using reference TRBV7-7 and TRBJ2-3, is GAGVSQSPRYKVTKRGQDVTLRCDPISSHATLYWYQQALGQGPEFLTYFNYEAQPDKSGLPSDRFSAERPEGSISTLTIQRTEQRDSAMYRCASSRTPGTDTQYFGPGTRLTVL.

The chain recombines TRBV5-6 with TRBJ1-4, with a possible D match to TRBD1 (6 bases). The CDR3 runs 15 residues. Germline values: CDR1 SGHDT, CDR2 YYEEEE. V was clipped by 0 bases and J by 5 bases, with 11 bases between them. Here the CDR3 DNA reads TGTGCCAGCAGCTTGGGTGACAGGATAAATGAAAAACTGTTTTTT. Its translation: CASSLGDRINEKLFF.

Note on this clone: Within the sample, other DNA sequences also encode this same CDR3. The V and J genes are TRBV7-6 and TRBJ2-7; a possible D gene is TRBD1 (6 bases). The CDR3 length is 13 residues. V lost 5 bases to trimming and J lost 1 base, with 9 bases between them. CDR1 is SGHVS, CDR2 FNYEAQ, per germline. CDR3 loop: CASSSTGSYEQYF. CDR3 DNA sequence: TGTGCCAGCAGCAGTACAGGGTCCTACGAGCAGTACTTC. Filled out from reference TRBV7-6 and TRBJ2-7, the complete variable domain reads GAGVSQSPRYKVTKRGQDVALRCDPISGHVSLYWYRQALGQGPEFLTYFNYEAQQDKSGLPNDRFSAERPEGSISTLTIQRTEQRDSAMYRCASSSTGSYEQYFGPGTRLTVT.

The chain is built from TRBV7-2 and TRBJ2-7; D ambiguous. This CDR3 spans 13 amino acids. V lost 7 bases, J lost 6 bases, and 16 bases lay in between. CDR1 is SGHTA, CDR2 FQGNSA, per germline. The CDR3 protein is CASTTFHRSEQYF. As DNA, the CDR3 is TGTGCCAGCACCACTTTCCACCGCTCCGAGCAGTACTTC.

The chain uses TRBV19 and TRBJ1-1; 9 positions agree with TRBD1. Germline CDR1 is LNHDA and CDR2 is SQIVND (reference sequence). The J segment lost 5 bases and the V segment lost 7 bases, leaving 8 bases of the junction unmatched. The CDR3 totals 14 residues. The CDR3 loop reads CASTYRGLGTEAFF. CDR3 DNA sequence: TGTGCCAGTACCTACAGGGGGCTGGGGACTGAAGCTTTCTTT.

Written as DNA, the CDR3 is TGCGCCAGCAGCCAAGAATTAAGCAGGACCTCCTACGAGCAGTACTTC. This translates into CASSQELSRTSYEQYF. The chain recombines TRBV4-3 with TRBJ2-7; D not certain. Germline CDR1 is LGHNA and CDR2 is YSLEER. Trimming pared 0 bases from V and 0 bases from J, leaving 12 bases between. The CDR3 loop spans 16 amino acids.

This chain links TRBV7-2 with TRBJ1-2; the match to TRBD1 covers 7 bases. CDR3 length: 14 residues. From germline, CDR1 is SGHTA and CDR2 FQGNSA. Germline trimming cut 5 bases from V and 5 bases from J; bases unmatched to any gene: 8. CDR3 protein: CASSLLGTDYGYTF. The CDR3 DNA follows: TGTGCCAGCAGCCTCTTGGGGACAGATTATGGCTACACCTTC. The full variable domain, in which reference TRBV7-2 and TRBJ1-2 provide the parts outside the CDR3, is GAGVSQSPSNKVTEKGKDVELRCDPISGHTALYWYRQSLGQGLEFLIYFQGNSAPDKSGLPSDRFSAERTGGSVSTLTIQRTQQEDSAVYLCASSLLGTDYGYTFGSGTRLTVV.

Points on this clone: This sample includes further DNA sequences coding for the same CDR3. The DNA for the CDR3 is TGTGCCATCAGTGAACAGGGATCCAATCAGCCCCAGCATTTT. This gives the protein CAISEQGSNQPQHF. The chain recombines TRBV10-3 with TRBJ1-5; the D gene is possibly TRBD1 (6 bases). The CDR3 has 14 residues. Germline values: CDR1 ENHRY, CDR2 SYGVKD. Trimming left V 3 bases short and J 3 bases short, with 9 bases between.

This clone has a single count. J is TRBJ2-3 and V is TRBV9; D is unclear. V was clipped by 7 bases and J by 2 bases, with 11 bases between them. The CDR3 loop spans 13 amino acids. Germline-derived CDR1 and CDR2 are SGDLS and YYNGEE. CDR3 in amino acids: CASGGKLTDTQYF. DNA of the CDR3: TGTGCCAGCGGCGGTAAGCTCACAGATACGCAGTATTTT. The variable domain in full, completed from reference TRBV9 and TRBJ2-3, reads DSGVTQTPKHLITATGQRVTLRCSPRSGDLSVYWYQQSLDQGLQFLIQYYNGEERAKGNILERFSAQQFPDLHSELNLSSLELGDSALYFCASGGKLTDTQYFGPGTRLTVL.

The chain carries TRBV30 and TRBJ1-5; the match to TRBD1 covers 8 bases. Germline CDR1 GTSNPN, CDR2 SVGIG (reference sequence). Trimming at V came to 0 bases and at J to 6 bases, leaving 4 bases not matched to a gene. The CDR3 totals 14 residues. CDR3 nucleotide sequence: TGTGCCTGGAGTGTACTACAGGGGGTTCAGCCCCAGCATTTT. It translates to CAWSVLQGVQPQHF.

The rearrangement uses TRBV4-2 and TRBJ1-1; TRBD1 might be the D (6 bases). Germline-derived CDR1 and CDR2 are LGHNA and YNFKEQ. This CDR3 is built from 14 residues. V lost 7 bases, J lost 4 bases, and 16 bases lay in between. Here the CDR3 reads CASTRGGLGTEAFF. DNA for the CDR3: TGTGCCAGCACCCGCGGGGGCCTAGGCACTGAAGCTTTCTTT.

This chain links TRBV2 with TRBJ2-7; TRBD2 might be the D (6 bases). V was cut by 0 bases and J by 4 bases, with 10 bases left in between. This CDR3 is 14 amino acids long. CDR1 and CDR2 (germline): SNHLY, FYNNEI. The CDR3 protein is CASSEAEGLYEQYF. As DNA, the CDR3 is TGTGCCAGCAGTGAAGCGGAGGGGCTGTACGAGCAGTACTTC.

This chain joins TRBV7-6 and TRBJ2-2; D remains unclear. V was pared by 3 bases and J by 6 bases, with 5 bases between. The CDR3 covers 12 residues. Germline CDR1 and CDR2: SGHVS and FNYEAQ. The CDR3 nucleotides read TGTGCCAGCAGCTTTATAGCCGGGGAGCTGTTTTTT. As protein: CASSFIAGELFF.

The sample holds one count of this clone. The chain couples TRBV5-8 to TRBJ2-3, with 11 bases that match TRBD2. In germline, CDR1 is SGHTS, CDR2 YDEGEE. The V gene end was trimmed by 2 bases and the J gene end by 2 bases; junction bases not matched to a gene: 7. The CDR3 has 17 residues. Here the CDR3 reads CASSFTGTSGSTDTQYF. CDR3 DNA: TGTGCCAGCAGCTTTACCGGGACTAGCGGTTCCACAGATACGCAGTATTTT.

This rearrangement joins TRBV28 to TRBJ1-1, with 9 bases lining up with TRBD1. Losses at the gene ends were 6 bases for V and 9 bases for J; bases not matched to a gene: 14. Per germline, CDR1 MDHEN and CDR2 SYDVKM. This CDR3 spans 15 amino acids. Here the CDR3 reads CASRTDRGYPLKAFF. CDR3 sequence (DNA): TGTGCCAGCAGAACCGACAGGGGGTATCCACTGAAAGCTTTCTTT.

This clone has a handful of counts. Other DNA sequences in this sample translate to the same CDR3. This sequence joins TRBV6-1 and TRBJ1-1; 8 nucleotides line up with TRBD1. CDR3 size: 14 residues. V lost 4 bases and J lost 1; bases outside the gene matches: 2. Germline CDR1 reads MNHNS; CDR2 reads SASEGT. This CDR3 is CASSVDRANTEAFF. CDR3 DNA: TGTGCCAGCAGTGTGGACAGGGCGAACACTGAAGCTTTCTTT.

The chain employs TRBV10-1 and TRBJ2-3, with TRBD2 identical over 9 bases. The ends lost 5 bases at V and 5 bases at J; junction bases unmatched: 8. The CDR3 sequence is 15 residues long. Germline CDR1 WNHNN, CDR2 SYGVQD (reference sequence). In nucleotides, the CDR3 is TGCGCCAGCAGTTCTCTTAGCGGGAGTCTAGATACGCAGTATTTT. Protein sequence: CASSSLSGSLDTQYF.

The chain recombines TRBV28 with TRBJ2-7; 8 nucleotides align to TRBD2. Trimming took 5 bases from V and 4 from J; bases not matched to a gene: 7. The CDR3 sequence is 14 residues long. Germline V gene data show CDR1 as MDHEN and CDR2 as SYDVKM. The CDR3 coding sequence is TGTGCCAGCAGTCTTAGCGGGAAGGGTTACGAGCAGTACTTC. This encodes CASSLSGKGYEQYF. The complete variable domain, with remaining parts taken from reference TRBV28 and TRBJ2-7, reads DVKVTQSSRYLVKRTGEKVFLECVQDMDHENMFWYRQDPGLGLRLIYFSYDVKMKEKGDIPEGYSVSREKKERFSLILESASTNQTSMYLCASSLSGKGYEQYFGPGTRLTVT.

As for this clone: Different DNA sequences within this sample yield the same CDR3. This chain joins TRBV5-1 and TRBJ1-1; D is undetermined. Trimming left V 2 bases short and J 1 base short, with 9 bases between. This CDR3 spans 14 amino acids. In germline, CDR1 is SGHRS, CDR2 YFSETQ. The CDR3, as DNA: TGCGCCAGCAGCTTCGGCCGGAGGAACACTGAAGCTTTCTTT. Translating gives CASSFGRRNTEAFF.

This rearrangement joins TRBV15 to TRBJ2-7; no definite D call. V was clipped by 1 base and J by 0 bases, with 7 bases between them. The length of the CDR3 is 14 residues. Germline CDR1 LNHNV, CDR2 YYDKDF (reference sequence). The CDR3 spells CATSRGGFSYEQYF. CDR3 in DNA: TGTGCCACCAGCAGAGGCGGATTCTCCTACGAGCAGTACTTC.

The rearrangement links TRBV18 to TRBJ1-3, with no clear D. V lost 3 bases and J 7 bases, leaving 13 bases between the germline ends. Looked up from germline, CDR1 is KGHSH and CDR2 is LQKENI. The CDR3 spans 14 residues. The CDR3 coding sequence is TGTGCCAGCTCACCGCAGCCTCCGGGGAACACCATATATTTT. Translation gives CASSPQPPGNTIYF.

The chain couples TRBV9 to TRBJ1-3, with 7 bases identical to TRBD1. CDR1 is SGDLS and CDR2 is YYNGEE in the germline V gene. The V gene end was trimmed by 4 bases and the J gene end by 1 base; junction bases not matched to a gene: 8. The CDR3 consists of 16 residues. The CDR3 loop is CASSPQQGRSGNTIYF. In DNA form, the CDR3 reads TGTGCCAGCAGCCCGCAACAGGGGAGGTCTGGAAACACCATATATTTT. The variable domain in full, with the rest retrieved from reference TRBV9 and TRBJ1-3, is DSGVTQTPKHLITATGQRVTLRCSPRSGDLSVYWYQQSLDQGLQFLIQYYNGEERAKGNILERFSAQQFPDLHSELNLSSLELGDSALYFCASSPQQGRSGNTIYFGEGSWLTVV.